This TCR beta chain was identified in a study of identical twins. Study conclusions and caveats: Twins' surplus sharing was weaker for beta out-of-frame sequences. A lower insertion count was a feature of abundant cord blood beta clonotypes, with no such feature in memory repertoires.

A remark on this clonotype: Its specificity is not known.

MiXCR was run by TCRdb on the 5' RACE reads, yielding one entry per CDR3 protein. The top ten clones hold approximately 1% of a sample with roughly 490,000 distinct CDR3 sequences, 13% to 15% of them seen once. This sample also belongs to another study, concerning yellow fever vaccine responses in identical twins. That paper states: Twins' vaccine T cell response reportedly gave the appearance of partial convergence and partial personalization.

The clonotype originates from a woman between 18 and 29 years old in good health. The sample taken for sequencing was CD4+ T cells sorted from blood.

The CDR3 spells CASRADTQYF. In nucleotides, the CDR3 is TGCGCCAGTAGAGCAGATACGCAGTATTTT. The chain joins TRBV10-2 to TRBJ2-3; no firm D call. Trimming removed 9 bases at V and 4 bases at J, with 5 bases between. Germline V lookup: CDR1 WSHSY, CDR2 SAAADI. CDR3 length: 10 amino acids.